These 6 T cell receptor beta chains were sequenced from one sample in a study of T cell responses to AZD1222 COVID-19 vaccine (dated by TCRdb to the early 2020s). The time point label, as the study defines it: baseline before first vaccination. Library prep was done by the immunoSEQ multiplex PCR assay. Sourced from immuneACCESS, this table was stored by TCRdb with only in-frame sequences that have V and J called. A share of the clones is absent; for the studies checked, an unresolved V gene accounts for under half, and the remainder has no known explanation. Recorded for this sample are some 120,000 clones; about 93% of them occurred a single time. The ten top clones hold over 6.5% of the sample. The specimen comprised peripheral blood, sampled on day 0 of AZD1222 vaccination. These receptors all come from an adult in good health.

This clone has only one observation. The genes are TRBV29-1 and TRBJ1-1; D might be TRBD1 (6 bases). The germline gives CDR1 SQVTM, CDR2 ANQGSEA. V lost 3 bases and J 0 bases, leaving 20 bases between the germline ends. The CDR3 has 17 residues. In DNA form, the CDR3 reads TGCAGCGTTGAGTCACTGGGGGGGCGCGGGATGAACACTGAAGCTTTCTTT. Translated: CSVESLGGRGMNTEAFF.

This clone has a handful of counts. The rearrangement uses TRBV29-1 and TRBJ1-1, with a possible D match to TRBD1 (5 bases). This CDR3 spans 13 amino acids. With 4 bases removed from V and 4 bases from J, the gap between germline ends came to 13 bases. Germline values: CDR1 SQVTM, CDR2 ANQGSEA. The CDR3 sequence: CSVGGYPSTEAFF. CDR3 coding DNA: TGCAGCGTTGGGGGGTACCCTTCCACTGAAGCTTTCTTT.

The V gene is TRBV5-1, the J gene TRBJ1-2, with D hard to call. The V end lost 0 bases, the J end lost 3 bases, and 9 bases lay between the germline ends. This CDR3 spans 14 amino acids. The V gene's germline CDR1 is SGHRS and CDR2 YFSETQ. CDR3 amino acids: CASSLAPDYYGYTF. CDR3 nucleotide sequence: TGCGCCAGCAGCTTGGCGCCGGATTACTATGGCTACACCTTC.

The genes are TRBV30 and TRBJ1-2; D perhaps matches TRBD1 (6 bases). V lost 1 base, J lost 3 bases, and 15 bases lay in between. Germline V gene lookup returns CDR1 GTSNPN and CDR2 SVGIG (reference sequence). The CDR3 is 15 amino acids. In nucleotides, the CDR3 is TGTGCCTGGAGTGGGACGACAGGTTGGGACTATGGCTACACCTTC. Its protein is CAWSGTTGWDYGYTF.

This clone was picked up one time. V usage is TRBV6-1 and J usage is TRBJ2-3; D is undetermined. From germline, CDR1 is MNHNS and CDR2 SASEGT. V gave up 3 bases and J gave up 2 bases, with 9 bases separating them. This CDR3 has 14 residues. The CDR3 DNA is TGTGCCAGCAGTGAGCGGTTCGCCACAGATACGCAGTATTTT. Encoded protein: CASSERFATDTQYF.

The chain uses TRBV19 and TRBJ1-6; 7 bases fit TRBD1. Unmatched junction bases numbered 6, after V lost 6 bases and J lost 7 bases. This CDR3 has 14 amino acids. CDR1 and CDR2 (germline): LNHDA, SQIVND (reference sequence). This chain's CDR3 is CASRLGQVNSPLHF. In DNA form, the CDR3 reads TGTGCCAGTAGACTAGGACAGGTGAATTCACCCCTCCACTTT.